This T cell receptor beta chain was recovered during a study of identical twins. The CDR3 is 14 residues long. Trimming left V 1 base short and J 6 bases short, with 12 bases between. This clonotype was observed at least ten times. The antigen is unknown. Study results and caveats: Out-of-frame TCR alpha sharing observed in monozygotic twins exceeded model estimates.

TCRdb re-analysed the 5' RACE reads in MiXCR, keeping a single row per CDR3 protein. This sample has around 530,000 distinct CDR3 sequences, with roughly 15% found just once. These same data were also listed under a study on yellow fever vaccine responses in identical twins.

The source material was CD4+ T cells sorted from blood. This sequence originates from a woman in her late teens or twenties in good health. This sequence joins TRBV12-3 or TRBV12-4 and TRBJ1-1; D uncertain. The CDR3 sequence: CASSLVVGKAEAFF. The CDR3 bases are TGTGCCAGCAGTTTAGTGGTAGGGAAGGCTGAAGCTTTCTTT.